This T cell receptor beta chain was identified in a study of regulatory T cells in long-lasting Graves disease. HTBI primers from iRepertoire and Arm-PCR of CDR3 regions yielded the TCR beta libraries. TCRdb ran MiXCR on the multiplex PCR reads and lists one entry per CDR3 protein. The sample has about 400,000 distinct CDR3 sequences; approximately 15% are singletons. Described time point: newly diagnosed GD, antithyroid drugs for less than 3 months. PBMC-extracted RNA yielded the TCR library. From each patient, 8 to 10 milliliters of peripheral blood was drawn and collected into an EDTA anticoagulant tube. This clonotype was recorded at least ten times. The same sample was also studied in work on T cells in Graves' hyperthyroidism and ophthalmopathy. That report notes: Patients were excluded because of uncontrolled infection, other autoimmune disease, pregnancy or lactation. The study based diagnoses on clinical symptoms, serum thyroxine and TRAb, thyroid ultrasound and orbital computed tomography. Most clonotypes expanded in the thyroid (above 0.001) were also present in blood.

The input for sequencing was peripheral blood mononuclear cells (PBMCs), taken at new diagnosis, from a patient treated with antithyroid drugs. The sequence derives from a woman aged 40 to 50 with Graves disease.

The CDR3 reads CASSQGSLAGGGNEQFF. CDR3 coding DNA: TGTGCCAGCAGCCAAGGGTCTCTAGCGGGAGGTGGCAATGAGCAGTTCTTC. The chain couples TRBV3-1 to TRBJ2-1; 11 nucleotides align to TRBD2. Germline CDR1 LGHDT, CDR2 YNNKEL (reference sequence). The CDR3 consists of 17 residues. Unmatched junction bases numbered 8, after V lost 1 base and J lost 6 bases.